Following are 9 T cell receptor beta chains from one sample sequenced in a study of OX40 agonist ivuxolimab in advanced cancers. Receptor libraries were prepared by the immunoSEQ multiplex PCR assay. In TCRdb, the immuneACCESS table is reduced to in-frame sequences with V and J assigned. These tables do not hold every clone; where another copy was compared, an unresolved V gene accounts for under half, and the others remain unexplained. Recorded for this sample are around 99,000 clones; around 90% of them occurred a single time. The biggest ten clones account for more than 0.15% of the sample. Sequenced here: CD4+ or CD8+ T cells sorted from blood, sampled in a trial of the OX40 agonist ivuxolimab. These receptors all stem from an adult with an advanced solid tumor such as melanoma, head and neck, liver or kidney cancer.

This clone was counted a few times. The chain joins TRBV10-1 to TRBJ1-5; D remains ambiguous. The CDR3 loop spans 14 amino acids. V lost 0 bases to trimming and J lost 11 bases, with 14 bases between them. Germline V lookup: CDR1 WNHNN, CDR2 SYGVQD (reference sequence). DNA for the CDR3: TGCGCCAGCAGTGAGTCCCGTTTATCGGGAGCCCAGCATTTT. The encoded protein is CASSESRLSGAQHF.

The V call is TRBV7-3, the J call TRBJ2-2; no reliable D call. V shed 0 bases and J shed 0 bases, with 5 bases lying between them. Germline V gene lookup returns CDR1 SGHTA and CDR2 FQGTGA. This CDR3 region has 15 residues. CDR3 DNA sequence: TGTGCCAGCAGCTTAACCAGCTCGAACACCGGGGAGCTGTTTTTT. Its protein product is CASSLTSSNTGELFF.

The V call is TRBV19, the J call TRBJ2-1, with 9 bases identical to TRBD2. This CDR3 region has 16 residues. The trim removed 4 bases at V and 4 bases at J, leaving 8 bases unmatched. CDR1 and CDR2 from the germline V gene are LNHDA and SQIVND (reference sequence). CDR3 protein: CASSNSGGLSYNEQFF. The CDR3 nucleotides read TGTGCCAGTAGTAACAGCGGGGGGCTATCGTACAATGAGCAGTTCTTC.

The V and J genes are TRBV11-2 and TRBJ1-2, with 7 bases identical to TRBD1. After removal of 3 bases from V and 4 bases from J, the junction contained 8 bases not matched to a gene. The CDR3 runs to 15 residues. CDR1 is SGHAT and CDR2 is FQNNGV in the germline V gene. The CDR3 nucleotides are TGTGCCAGCAGCTTTCTGGCCGGGACAGCCTATGGCTACACCTTC. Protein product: CASSFLAGTAYGYTF.

The CDR3 DNA is TGTGCCAGCAGCTTAGGTCCCGGGACACGGAAGACCCAGTACTTC. Protein: CASSLGPGTRKTQYF. The rearrangement uses TRBV7-9 and TRBJ2-5; D may be TRBD1 (6 bases). From germline, CDR1 is SEHNR and CDR2 FQNEAQ (reference sequence). The germline V and J ends were trimmed by 1 base and 6 bases, with 15 bases remaining between them. The CDR3 consists of 15 residues.

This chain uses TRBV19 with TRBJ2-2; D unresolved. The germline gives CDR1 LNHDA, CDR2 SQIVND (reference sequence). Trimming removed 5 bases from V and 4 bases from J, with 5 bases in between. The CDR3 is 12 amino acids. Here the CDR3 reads CASSEGTGELFF. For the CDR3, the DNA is TGTGCCAGTAGTGAAGGCACCGGGGAGCTGTTTTTT.

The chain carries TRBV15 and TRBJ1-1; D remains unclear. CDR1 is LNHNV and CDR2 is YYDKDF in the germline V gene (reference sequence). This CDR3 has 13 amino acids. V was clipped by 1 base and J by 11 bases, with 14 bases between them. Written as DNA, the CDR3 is TGTGCCACCAGCAGAGTCTTCCCGGGCGGGGCTTTCTTT. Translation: CATSRVFPGGAFF.

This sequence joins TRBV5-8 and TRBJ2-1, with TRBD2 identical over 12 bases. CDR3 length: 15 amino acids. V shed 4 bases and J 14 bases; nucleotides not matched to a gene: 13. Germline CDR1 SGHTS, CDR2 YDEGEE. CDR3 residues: CASSLLGTSGRMEFF. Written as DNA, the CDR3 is TGTGCCAGCAGCCTTTTAGGGACTAGCGGGCGTATGGAGTTCTTC.

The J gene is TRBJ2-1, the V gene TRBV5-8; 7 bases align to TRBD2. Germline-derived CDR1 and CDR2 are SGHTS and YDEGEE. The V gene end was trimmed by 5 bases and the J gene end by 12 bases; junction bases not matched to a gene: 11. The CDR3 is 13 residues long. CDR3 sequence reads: CASRGSGEGWQFF. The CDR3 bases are TGTGCCAGCAGAGGAAGCGGGGAGGGCTGGCAGTTCTTC.